What follows are 21 T cell receptor beta chains derived from one specimen sequenced in a study of shared clonotypes between healthy human individuals. Assay used: immunoSEQ multiplex PCR; TCRdb lists only in-frame clones, some missing. The repertoire consists of roughly 1,000,000 clones, with roughly 74% occurring once and the leading ten covering about 0.52%. Sequencing was performed on memory CD4+ T cells from PBMCs. The subset is: CD45RA-negative fraction. Receptors originate from a man aged 18 to 29 in good health. Some clones in this sample may be carry-over from other donors' samples.

This CDR3 is CASSPQGAQPGYTF. CDR3 DNA sequence: TGTGCCAGCTCGCCCCAGGGGGCGCAGCCTGGCTACACCTTC. The chain employs TRBV18 and TRBJ1-2; 8 bases match TRBD1. This CDR3 is built from 14 residues. CDR1 is KGHSH and CDR2 is LQKENI in the germline V gene. The V and J ends lost 6 bases and 7 bases, in that order; junction bases with no gene match: 10. The complete variable domain, with remaining parts taken from reference TRBV18 and TRBJ1-2, reads NAGVMQNPRHLVRRRGQEARLRCSPMKGHSHVYWYRQLPEEGLKFMVYLQKENIIDESGMPKERFSAEFPKEGPSILRIQQVVRGDSAAYFCASSPQGAQPGYTFGSGTRLTVV.

The chain joins TRBV7-9 to TRBJ1-1; no clear D gene. The CDR3 has 15 amino acids. V was clipped by 5 bases and J by 4 bases, with 17 bases between them. Per the germline V gene, CDR1 is SEHNR and CDR2 is FQNEAQ (reference sequence). CDR3 sequence: CASSKLPVHSTEAFF. The CDR3 DNA reads as TGTGCCAGCAGCAAACTCCCCGTGCATAGCACTGAAGCTTTCTTT.

The gene calls are TRBV11-2 and TRBJ2-5; 8 nucleotides line up with TRBD1. The CDR3 has 15 residues. With V trimmed by 1 base and J by 2 bases, 3 bases remained unmatched. CDR1 is SGHAT and CDR2 is FQNNGV in the germline V gene. CDR3: CASSLGQGWQETQYF. CDR3 DNA sequence: TGTGCCAGCAGCTTAGGACAGGGGTGGCAAGAGACCCAGTACTTC.

The V gene is TRBV28, the J gene TRBJ1-3; the D is unclear. The germline V gene encodes CDR1 MDHEN and CDR2 SYDVKM. The CDR3 has 14 amino acids. V lost 6 bases and J 6 bases, leaving 15 bases between the germline ends. CDR3 residues: CASRSGSSLNTIYF. As DNA, the CDR3 is TGTGCCAGCAGGTCTGGGTCGTCGTTAAACACCATATATTTT.

The V and J genes are TRBV4-3 and TRBJ1-2; D unresolved. Germline-derived CDR1 and CDR2 are LGHNA and YSLEER. V was pared by 2 bases and J by 9 bases, with 16 bases between. The CDR3 consists of 14 residues. The CDR3 coding sequence is TGCGCCAGCAGCCAAATAGAGGGAGAGGAGCGCTACACCTTC. The encoded protein is CASSQIEGEERYTF.

This clone appeared a few times. This sequence joins TRBV28 and TRBJ2-3; D possibly corresponds to TRBD1 (5 bases). CDR1 and CDR2 from the germline V gene are MDHEN and SYDVKM. This CDR3 comprises 14 residues. Trimming shortened V by 2 bases and J by 2 bases, and 8 bases separated the two germline ends. CDR3 protein: CASSLGAATDTQYF. The CDR3 DNA reads as TGTGCCAGCAGTTTAGGGGCGGCCACAGATACGCAGTATTTT.

The V and J genes are TRBV5-4 and TRBJ2-3; 7 bases align to TRBD2. Germline CDR1 reads SGHNT; CDR2 reads YYREEE (reference sequence). The V gene end was trimmed by 4 bases and the J gene end by 4 bases; junction bases not matched to a gene: 15. This CDR3 contains 17 residues. The CDR3 protein is CASSGTAGGRAADTQYF. CDR3 nucleotides: TGTGCCAGCAGCGGGACGGCGGGTGGGAGGGCCGCAGATACGCAGTATTTT.

This clone was seen once. The gene calls are TRBV18 and TRBJ2-6, with TRBD1 matching over 8 bases. The ends lost 2 bases at V and 0 bases at J; junction bases unmatched: 3. The CDR3 totals 17 residues. From germline, CDR1 is KGHSH and CDR2 LQKENI. The CDR3 DNA reads TGTGCCAGCTCACCAACAGGGGGGTACTCTGGGGCCAACGTCCTGACTTTC. This translates into CASSPTGGYSGANVLTF.

This chain connects TRBV9 to TRBJ2-7, with 9 bases matching TRBD2. Germline loops: CDR1 SGDLS, CDR2 YYNGEE. V lost 0 bases and J lost 6; bases outside the gene matches: 7. There are 15 residues in the CDR3. The CDR3 region has the DNA TGTGCCAGCAGCGTAGCTAGTAGCGGGAGATCCGAGCAGTACTTC. It specifies CASSVASSGRSEQYF.

The gene calls are TRBV29-1 and TRBJ1-4; TRBD1 is a possible D gene (6 bases). This CDR3 region has 14 residues. Trimming shortened V by 1 base and J by 8 bases, and 14 bases separated the two germline ends. Germline loops: CDR1 SQVTM, CDR2 ANQGSEA. The CDR3 loop reads CSVEGKTRGEKLFF. The CDR3 DNA follows: TGCAGCGTTGAAGGGAAGACGAGGGGGGAAAAACTGTTTTTT.

The gene calls are TRBV27 and TRBJ2-1; unclear D gene. V was shortened by 6 bases and J by 0 bases, with 9 bases between the two germline ends. Germline V gene sequence: CDR1 MNHEY, CDR2 SMNVEV (reference sequence). The CDR3 covers 14 residues. For the CDR3, the DNA is TGTGCCAGCAGGGCCCCTAGCTCCTACAATGAGCAGTTCTTC. It is translated as CASRAPSSYNEQFF.

This clone was counted a single time. The rearrangement joins TRBV30 to TRBJ1-2, with D uncertain. V was cut by 3 bases and J by 4 bases, with 3 bases left in between. This CDR3 has 10 amino acids. In germline, CDR1 is GTSNPN, CDR2 SVGIG (reference sequence). In nucleotides, the CDR3 is TGTGCCTGGAGGGGCTATGGCTACACCTTC. Amino acids: CAWRGYGYTF.

The chain links TRBV7-9 to TRBJ1-1, with D unresolved. Germline assignment: CDR1 SEHNR and CDR2 FQNEAQ (reference sequence). The ends were cut back, 5 bases at V and 3 bases at J, with 10 bases in the middle. The CDR3 loop spans 13 amino acids. The CDR3 region is CASSLSPDTEAFF. The CDR3 region has the DNA TGTGCCAGCAGCCTCAGCCCCGACACTGAAGCTTTCTTT.

Comment on this clone: Other DNA sequences in the sample encode the same CDR3. The chain joins TRBV5-1 to TRBJ2-3, with D unresolved. V shed 0 bases and J shed 6 bases, with 8 bases lying between them. CDR3 length equals 13 residues. Per the germline V gene, CDR1 is SGHRS and CDR2 is YFSETQ. The CDR3 is CASSLALGDTQYF. The CDR3 DNA follows: TGCGCCAGCAGCTTGGCCCTTGGGGATACGCAGTATTTT.

The genes are TRBV6-1 and TRBJ2-3; 9 bases agree with TRBD2. Germline V lookup: CDR1 MNHNS, CDR2 SASEGT. The length of the CDR3 is 17 residues. V shed 1 base, J shed 5 bases, and the junction held 10 bases outside the gene matches. CDR3 sequence: CASSEVVAGVIGDTQYF. As DNA, the CDR3 is TGTGCCAGCAGTGAAGTGGTAGCGGGAGTTATAGGAGATACGCAGTATTTT.

Details on this clone: The sample contains more than one DNA sequence encoding this CDR3. The chain has TRBV18 and TRBJ1-2, with TRBD1 as a possible D gene (6 bases). Trimming removed 2 bases at V and 3 bases at J, with 7 bases between. Germline V gives CDR1 KGHSH, CDR2 LQKENI. The CDR3 extends over 13 amino acids. CDR3 in DNA: TGTGCCAGCTCACCAGAGGGGGACTATGGCTACACCTTC. Amino acids: CASSPEGDYGYTF.

J is TRBJ1-2 and V is TRBV5-4; 10 nucleotides align to TRBD1. The V gene's germline CDR1 is SGHNT and CDR2 YYREEE (reference sequence). Germline trimming cut 3 bases from V and 0 bases from J; bases unmatched to any gene: 5. The CDR3 runs 16 residues. CDR3 bases: TGTGCCAGCAGCTATCTTGGACAGGGGGCTAACTATGGCTACACCTTC. Protein sequence: CASSYLGQGANYGYTF.

V usage is TRBV7-2 and J usage is TRBJ2-3; TRBD2 matches at 7 bases. CDR1 and CDR2 from the germline V gene are SGHTA and FQGNSA. There are 15 residues in the CDR3. J was trimmed by 2 bases and V by 3 bases; bases with no gene match: 5. CDR3 sequence (DNA): TGTGCCAGCAGCTTCAGCGGGACCAACACAGATACGCAGTATTTT. This codes for CASSFSGTNTDTQYF.

As to this clone: Other nucleotide sequences from this sample produce the same CDR3. This rearrangement joins TRBV19 to TRBJ1-2; TRBD1 is a possible D gene (6 bases). V lost 7 bases to trimming and J lost 3 bases, with 15 bases between them. The CDR3 covers 14 residues. Per germline, CDR1 LNHDA and CDR2 SQIVND (reference sequence). The CDR3, as DNA: TGTGCCAGTAATCAGGGGACAACTGACTATGGCTACACCTTC. It specifies CASNQGTTDYGYTF.

J is TRBJ1-1 and V is TRBV6-6; D is possibly TRBD1 (5 bases). Trimming left V 5 bases short and J 3 bases short, with 10 bases between. This CDR3 is 13 amino acids long. The germline CDR1 and CDR2 sequences are MNHNY and SVGAGI (reference sequence). CDR3 DNA sequence: TGTGCCAGCAGTGGGGGGGAGGACACTGAAGCTTTCTTT. As protein: CASSGGEDTEAFF.

The rearrangement links TRBV2 to TRBJ1-1; D remains ambiguous. This CDR3 comprises 12 residues. V lost 5 bases and J lost 4, with 8 bases in between. Germline V gene sequence: CDR1 SNHLY, CDR2 FYNNEI. The CDR3 sequence is CASSFQRTEAFF. In nucleotides, the CDR3 is TGTGCCAGCAGTTTCCAGCGCACTGAAGCTTTCTTT. Drawing the rest from reference TRBV2 and TRBJ1-1, the complete variable domain is EPEVTQTPSHQVTQMGQEVILRCVPISNHLYFYWYRQILGQKVEFLVSFYNNEISEKSEIFDDQFSVERPDGSNFTLKIRSTKLEDSAMYFCASSFQRTEAFFGQGTRLTVV.